What follows are 20 T cell receptor beta chains derived from one specimen sequenced in a study of sequential checkpoint blockade in melanoma. Assay: immunoSEQ multiplex PCR; the TCRdb copy retains only in-frame clones and omits some. The sample yields 15,000 to 20,000 clones, roughly 71% seen once. Sample treatment: randomized to nivolumab then ipilimumab (arm A) or the reverse (arm B). The specimen was CD8+ T cells sorted from blood (inferred from file names), collected from a patient given nivolumab and ipilimumab in sequence. The receptors here all came from a human donor with melanoma.

The V gene is TRBV9, the J gene TRBJ2-2; D is unresolved. This CDR3 has 13 residues. Germline CDR1 is SGDLS and CDR2 is YYNGEE. V was shortened by 1 base and J by 6 bases, with 7 bases between the two germline ends. The DNA of the CDR3 is TGTGCCAGCAGCGTATCTGAGTCCGGGGAGCTGTTTTTT. Protein product: CASSVSESGELFF.

The chain combines TRBV25-1 with TRBJ2-7, with 8 bases fitting TRBD2. Germline lookup yields CDR1 MGHDK and CDR2 SYGVNS. The junction had 15 bases not matched to a gene; V was cut back by 7 bases and J by 4 bases. The CDR3 spans 16 residues. CDR3 in DNA: TGTGCCAGCAATTGGCGGGGGGCGTCTTGGAAGTACGAGCAGTACGTC. As protein: CASNWRGASWKYEQYV.

CDR3 protein: CASSGRTPGTGELFF. CDR3 coding DNA: TGCGCCAGCAGCGGTCGGACCCCGGGGACCGGGGAGCTGTTTTTT. The V gene is TRBV4-1, the J gene TRBJ2-2; D is perhaps TRBD2 (5 bases). Germline V gene lookup returns CDR1 MGHRA and CDR2 YSYEKL. V lost 5 bases and J lost 5, with 15 bases in between. The CDR3 totals 15 residues.

The chain couples TRBV5-1 to TRBJ1-6; maybe TRBD1 (5 bases). V was cut by 0 bases and J by 10 bases, with 14 bases left in between. Germline V CDR1 and CDR2: SGHRS, YFSETQ. The CDR3 is 15 amino acids. The CDR3, as DNA: TGCGCCAGCAGCTTGGAAAGGGGCCTCGGCTCACCCCTCCACTTT. Its protein is CASSLERGLGSPLHF.

The J gene is TRBJ2-7, the V gene TRBV27; D possibly corresponds to TRBD1 (5 bases). The V end was cut by 3 bases, the J end by 3 bases, with 9 bases between. The germline V gene has CDR1 MNHEY and CDR2 SMNVEV (reference sequence). The CDR3 sequence is 13 residues long. The CDR3 sequence is CASSFVDNYEQYF. CDR3 nucleotide sequence: TGTGCCAGCAGTTTTGTGGACAACTACGAGCAGTACTTC.

The chain carries TRBV7-9 and TRBJ2-3; TRBD1 matches 7 bases. The V gene's germline CDR1 is SEHNR and CDR2 FQNEAQ (reference sequence). The CDR3 loop spans 17 amino acids. The V gene end was trimmed by 5 bases and the J gene end by 0 bases; junction bases not matched to a gene: 11. The CDR3 region has the DNA TGTGCCAGCAGCCCAAAAACAGGGGCCTCTAGCACAGATACGCAGTATTTT. It encodes CASSPKTGASSTDTQYF.

In this sample, this clone is medium-sized. The gene calls are TRBV6-5 and TRBJ2-2, with D possibly matching TRBD2 (7 bases). This CDR3 is built from 15 residues. Trimming left V 2 bases short and J 7 bases short, with 14 bases between. Germline V lookup: CDR1 MNHEY, CDR2 SVGAGI. The CDR3 region has the DNA TGTGCCAGCAGTTACGTGTCAGGGGACTACGGGGAGCTGTTTTTT. This translates into CASSYVSGDYGELFF.

This sequence joins TRBV27 and TRBJ2-1; TRBD2 matches 10 bases. Germline lookup yields CDR1 MNHEY and CDR2 SMNVEV (reference sequence). The CDR3 totals 15 residues. With V trimmed by 4 bases and J by 7 bases, 7 bases remained unmatched. In DNA form, the CDR3 reads TGTGCCAGCAGTTCCTTAGCGGGGGGAAGGAATGAGCAGTTCTTC. This encodes CASSSLAGGRNEQFF.

This clone was counted once. This sequence joins TRBV2 and TRBJ1-2; perhaps TRBD1 as D (5 bases). The V and J ends lost 6 bases and 6 bases respectively, with 20 bases between them. CDR1 SNHLY and CDR2 FYNNEI come from the germline V gene. The CDR3 contains 15 residues. The CDR3, as DNA: TGTGCCAGCAGCGCTATGACAGCTCCGGTGGATGGCTACACCTTC. Translating it yields CASSAMTAPVDGYTF.

This CDR3 is CASSAGTGTVGTEAFF. CDR3 in DNA: TGTGCCAGCAGCGCCGGGACAGGGACGGTGGGCACTGAAGCTTTCTTT. The chain is built from TRBV5-4 and TRBJ1-1; 9 positions agree with TRBD1. The CDR3 has 16 residues. The ends lost 4 bases at V and 4 bases at J; junction bases unmatched: 11. CDR1 and CDR2 (germline): SGHNT, YYREEE (reference sequence).

The chain recombines TRBV27 with TRBJ2-7; 7 nucleotides match TRBD1. The germline V gene encodes CDR1 MNHEY and CDR2 SMNVEV (reference sequence). V gave up 3 bases and J gave up 1 base; unmatched junction bases: 3. CDR3 length: 14 residues. CDR3 bases: TGTGCCAGCAGTTTCCGGGACAGATCCTACGAGCAGTACTTC. This encodes CASSFRDRSYEQYF.

The chain has TRBV4-3 and TRBJ1-2; 10 nucleotides line up with TRBD1. Germline loops: CDR1 LGHNA, CDR2 YSLEER. The V gene end was trimmed by 4 bases and the J gene end by 8 bases; junction bases not matched to a gene: 13. The CDR3 runs 16 residues. CDR3 region: CASSPRQGAGGVGYTF. CDR3 DNA sequence: TGCGCCAGCAGCCCCCGACAGGGGGCTGGAGGAGTGGGCTACACCTTC.

The rearrangement links TRBV5-4 to TRBJ1-5; D possibly corresponds to TRBD1 (6 bases). V was shortened by 4 bases and J by 2 bases, with 16 bases between the two germline ends. CDR1 and CDR2 (germline): SGHNT, YYREEE (reference sequence). This CDR3 has 16 residues. The CDR3 region is CASSREGDGGNQPQHF. The CDR3 DNA is TGTGCCAGCAGCAGAGAGGGGGACGGGGGCAATCAGCCCCAGCATTTT.

The J gene is TRBJ2-1, the V gene TRBV19; 10 bases are a match to TRBD2. V dropped 6 bases and J dropped 7; count of bases not matched to a gene: 9. Germline V gene lookup returns CDR1 LNHDA and CDR2 SQIVND (reference sequence). The CDR3 covers 15 residues. CDR3 bases: TGTGCCAGTAGCCCCACGACTAGCGGGCTAAATGAGCAGTTCTTC. This encodes CASSPTTSGLNEQFF.

This chain joins TRBV7-9 and TRBJ2-1, with 7 bases identical to TRBD2. This CDR3 contains 12 residues. The V segment lost 5 bases and the J segment 6 bases; nucleotides outside the gene matches: 1. CDR1 and CDR2 from the germline V gene are SEHNR and FQNEAQ (reference sequence). This chain's CDR3 is CASSPSGNEQFF. The CDR3 DNA is TGTGCCAGCAGCCCTAGCGGCAATGAGCAGTTCTTC. Full variable domain (rest looked up from reference TRBV7-9 and TRBJ2-1): DTGVSQNPRHKITKRGQNVTFRCDPISEHNRLYWYRQTLGQGPEFLTYFQNEAQLEKSRLLSDRFSAERPKGSFSTLEIQRTEQGDSAMYLCASSPSGNEQFFGPGTRLTVL.

The chain joins TRBV4-1 to TRBJ1-6; D is undetermined. The CDR3 is made up of 15 amino acids. V was shortened by 0 bases and J by 7 bases, with 10 bases between the two germline ends. The germline V gene encodes CDR1 MGHRA and CDR2 YSYEKL. The CDR3 is CASSQDGVGNSPLHF. CDR3 coding DNA: TGCGCCAGCAGCCAAGACGGCGTCGGGAATTCACCCCTCCACTTT.

The V gene is TRBV4-1, the J gene TRBJ1-1, with D uncertain. Germline values: CDR1 MGHRA, CDR2 YSYEKL. The CDR3 has 13 amino acids. Trimming took 4 bases from V and 3 from J, leaving 9 bases between them. The CDR3 DNA is TGCGCCAGCAGCCCAACGAGGTACACTGAAGCTTTCTTT. Translating it yields CASSPTRYTEAFF.

The V gene is TRBV7-9, the J gene TRBJ1-4; D gene unclear. Germline CDR1 SEHNR, CDR2 FQNEAQ (reference sequence). The V end lost 5 bases, the J end lost 4 bases, and 11 bases lay between the germline ends. The CDR3 loop spans 14 amino acids. The CDR3: CASSRGGYNEKLFF. The CDR3 DNA reads as TGTGCCAGCAGCCGAGGAGGTTATAATGAAAAACTGTTTTTT.

This chain connects TRBV28 to TRBJ2-1; perhaps TRBD1 as D (5 bases). V dropped 6 bases and J dropped 4 bases, with 10 bases sitting between them. The CDR3 sequence is 13 residues long. Germline-derived CDR1 and CDR2 are MDHEN and SYDVKM. The chain's CDR3 is CASSTDKYNEQFF. The DNA for the CDR3 is TGTGCCAGCAGCACGGACAAGTACAATGAGCAGTTCTTC.

Note on this clone: At one of its ends the junction is not consistent with the germline gene, which may arise from a read error. The chain carries TRBV5-4 and TRBJ2-5; the match to TRBD2 covers 10 bases. This CDR3 is built from 15 residues. Germline V gene data show CDR1 as SGHNT and CDR2 as YYREEE (reference sequence). The CDR3 reads CASSQERGGQETQYF. The CDR3 nucleotides read TGCGCCAGCAGCCAAGAGCGGGGGGGCCAAGAGACCCAGTACTTC.